Below are 26 T cell receptor beta chains sequenced from a single sample in a study of shared clonotypes between healthy human individuals. Libraries were prepared by immunoSEQ multiplex PCR; TCRdb keeps only in-frame clonotypes and omits some of them. The data contain about 490,000 clones, less than 80% of them singletons. Material for sequencing was PBMCs. All receptors come from a woman aged 40 to 49 in good health. Some clones in this sample may be carry-over from other donors' samples.

There are a few counts of this clone. Given a much more abundant clone one base away, this may be a read error. This chain uses TRBV2 with TRBJ2-1; D is undetermined. The V and J ends lost 0 bases and 8 bases respectively, with 11 bases between them. Germline loops: CDR1 SNHLY, CDR2 FYNNEI. This CDR3 has 14 residues. CDR3 protein: CASSEALRSYEQFF. CDR3 sequence (DNA): TGTGCCAGCAGTGAAGCGCTTCGGAGCTATGAGCAGTTCTTC.

The rearrangement links TRBV11-3 to TRBJ2-1; 7 bases match TRBD2. V was clipped by 5 bases and J by 5 bases; unmatched bases: 6. Germline V gene data show CDR1 as SGHNT and CDR2 as YENEEA. The length of the CDR3 is 14 residues. CDR3 nucleotides: TGTGCCAGCAGCAGCCGCGGGAGTCACAATGAGCAGTTCTTC. It yields the protein CASSSRGSHNEQFF.

V is TRBV29-1 and J is TRBJ2-5; 7 bases line up with TRBD2. CDR3 length: 16 amino acids. Trimming took 0 bases from V and 2 from J; bases not matched to a gene: 9. Germline V CDR1 and CDR2: SQVTM, ANQGSEA. In nucleotides, the CDR3 is TGCAGCGTTGAAGATCCGGCCGGGAGGATACAAGAGACCCAGTACTTC. Translating it yields CSVEDPAGRIQETQYF.

The chain carries TRBV5-5 and TRBJ2-7; TRBD1 agrees at 9 bases. The CDR3 consists of 14 residues. Germline assignment: CDR1 SGHKS and CDR2 YYEKEE (reference sequence). V was pared by 4 bases and J by 4 bases, with 6 bases of the junction left unmatched. The CDR3 sequence: CASSPGTGLYEQYF. The CDR3 DNA reads as TGTGCCAGCAGCCCCGGGACAGGGTTATACGAGCAGTACTTC.

The table lists this clone with a few counts. The identical CDR3 is also encoded by other nucleotide sequences in the sample. The chain has TRBV6-6 and TRBJ2-1; 10 bases agree with TRBD2. Germline CDR1 is MNHNY and CDR2 is SVGAGI (reference sequence). Trimming removed 0 bases from V and 14 bases from J; junction bases left unmatched: 4. The CDR3 runs to 13 residues. CDR3 loop: CASSYSTGTSEFF. DNA of the CDR3: TGTGCCAGCAGTTACTCAACCGGGACTAGCGAGTTCTTC.

The chain couples TRBV7-2 to TRBJ2-7, with 7 positions matching TRBD2. J lost 6 bases, V lost 2 bases, and 10 bases had no gene match. The CDR3 has 15 residues. Germline V lookup: CDR1 SGHTA, CDR2 FQGNSA. CDR3 sequence: CASSLSAGEGLEQYF. CDR3 in DNA: TGTGCCAGCAGCTTATCTGCGGGAGAGGGACTCGAGCAGTACTTC.

This clone was seen more than once but under ten times. The CDR3 here is CASSRDRGIGGELFF. CDR3 coding DNA: TGTGCCAGCAGCCGAGACAGGGGGATTGGCGGGGAGCTGTTTTTT. This chain joins TRBV7-7 and TRBJ2-2; 9 bases align to TRBD1. The CDR3 totals 15 residues. V gave up 5 bases and J gave up 7 bases; unmatched junction bases: 8. CDR1 is SSHAT, CDR2 FNYEAQ, per germline (reference sequence).

The chain couples TRBV6-5 to TRBJ1-1; no definite D call. Looked up from germline, CDR1 is MNHEY and CDR2 is SVGAGI. Between the trimmed V and J ends, which lost 4 bases and 3 bases, there was a span of 9 bases. This CDR3 contains 13 residues. The chain's CDR3 is CASSLDGDTEAFF. CDR3 in DNA: TGTGCCAGCAGTTTAGACGGGGACACTGAAGCTTTCTTT.

This clone was observed a handful of times. The chain has TRBV5-1 and TRBJ2-5; D is perhaps TRBD1 (6 bases). Germline CDR1 reads SGHRS; CDR2 reads YFSETQ. V was trimmed by 2 bases and J by 5 bases, leaving 10 bases between them. The CDR3 is made up of 13 amino acids. The CDR3: CASSFHREETQYF. The CDR3 nucleotides read TGCGCCAGCAGCTTTCACAGGGAGGAGACCCAGTACTTC.

The chain recombines TRBV7-9 with TRBJ2-1; 11 bases are shared with TRBD2. The germline V gene has CDR1 SEHNR and CDR2 FQNEAQ (reference sequence). This CDR3 spans 18 amino acids. V was pared by 5 bases and J by 0 bases, with 9 bases of the junction left unmatched. Written as DNA, the CDR3 is TGTGCCAGCAGCCCCACTAGCGGGAGCAGCAGCTCCTACAATGAGCAGTTCTTC. Its translation is CASSPTSGSSSSYNEQFF.

Ten or more counts support this clone. This rearrangement joins TRBV5-4 to TRBJ1-4; D uncertain. CDR1 and CDR2 from the germline V gene are SGHNT and YYREEE (reference sequence). V lost 4 bases and J 0 bases, leaving 13 bases between the germline ends. This CDR3 contains 16 residues. CDR3 in amino acids: CASSQDAGATNEKLFF. CDR3 bases: TGTGCCAGCAGCCAGGACGCGGGTGCAACTAATGAAAAACTGTTTTTT. Supplemented by reference TRBV5-4 and TRBJ1-4, the full variable domain reads ETGVTQSPTHLIKTRGQQVTLRCSSQSGHNTVSWYQQALGQGPQFIFQYYREEENGRGNFPPRFSGLQFPNYSSELNVNALELDDSALYLCASSQDAGATNEKLFFGSGTQLSVL.

The V call is TRBV28, the J call TRBJ2-3; D gene ambiguous. V lost 2 bases, J lost 2 bases, and 8 bases lay in between. Germline loops: CDR1 MDHEN, CDR2 SYDVKM. The CDR3 covers 14 residues. CDR3 bases: TGTGCCAGCAGTTTAGGCGTGAACACAGATACGCAGTATTTT. Its protein product is CASSLGVNTDTQYF.

Worth noting for this clone: This likely stems from a read error, as it lies one base from a far larger clone. This rearrangement joins TRBV18 to TRBJ1-2; tentative D call: TRBD1 (5 bases). The CDR3 consists of 13 residues. Germline values: CDR1 KGHSH, CDR2 LQKENI. Trimming stripped 8 bases from V and 4 bases from J, with 14 bases between. The CDR3 sequence is CASERSDSYGYTF. In DNA, the CDR3 is TGTGCCAGCGAGCGATCAGACAGCTATGGCTACACCTTC.

This clone has only one observation. The rearrangement uses TRBV5-4 and TRBJ2-3; possibly TRBD1 for D (6 bases). Trimming cost V 0 bases and J 4 bases, with 9 bases left between them. Per germline, CDR1 SGHNT and CDR2 YYREEE (reference sequence). The CDR3 loop spans 14 amino acids. In DNA, the CDR3 is TGTGCCAGCAGCTTGGACAGGGCAGCAGATACGCAGTATTTT. Translating it yields CASSLDRAADTQYF.

The chain links TRBV15 to TRBJ1-2; 8 bases are a match to TRBD1. Losses at the gene ends were 5 bases for V and 8 bases for J; bases not matched to a gene: 13. Germline CDR1 and CDR2: LNHNV and YYDKDF (reference sequence). There are 15 residues in the CDR3. The CDR3 here is CATSGSYLQGEGYTF. The DNA of the CDR3 is TGTGCCACCAGCGGATCGTACCTACAGGGGGAAGGCTACACCTTC.

The chain carries TRBV2 and TRBJ1-2; D unresolved. The V end was cut by 5 bases, the J end by 3 bases, with 13 bases between. Germline-derived CDR1 and CDR2 are SNHLY and FYNNEI. The CDR3 has 14 amino acids. The CDR3 DNA sequence: TGTGCCAGCAGTAAGGATTTGATAGACTATGGCTACACCTTC. Its translation: CASSKDLIDYGYTF.

The CDR3 region has the DNA TGTGCCAGCTCCCGGGACCAGAGCTCCTACGAGCAGTACTTC. Translation: CASSRDQSSYEQYF. The chain links TRBV6-6 to TRBJ2-7; D may be TRBD1 or TRBD2 (5 bases each). The V end lost 8 bases, the J end lost 0 bases, and 14 bases lay between the germline ends. This CDR3 is 14 amino acids long. Per the germline V gene, CDR1 is MNHNY and CDR2 is SVGAGI (reference sequence).

This sequence joins TRBV29-1 and TRBJ2-1; D might be TRBD1 or TRBD2, each matching 7 bases. The CDR3 covers 17 residues. The germline V and J ends were trimmed by 5 bases and 0 bases, with 20 bases remaining between them. In germline, CDR1 is SQVTM, CDR2 ANQGSEA. The CDR3 loop reads CSVHGGTDRTSYNEQFF. The CDR3 nucleotides are TGCAGCGTTCACGGGGGGACAGATCGTACCTCCTACAATGAGCAGTTCTTC.

The J gene is TRBJ2-3, the V gene TRBV7-2; D is ambiguous. Trimming removed 5 bases from V and 6 bases from J, with 12 bases in between. The CDR3 is 13 residues long. CDR1 is SGHTA, CDR2 FQGNSA, per germline. The DNA for the CDR3 is TGTGCCAGCAGCCCCCACCCCGTCGATACGCAGTATTTT. Amino acids: CASSPHPVDTQYF.

The chain couples TRBV10-3 to TRBJ1-6; D unclear. The germline gives CDR1 ENHRY, CDR2 SYGVKD. This CDR3 region has 14 residues. Trimming stripped 2 bases from V and 7 bases from J, with 9 bases between. Here the CDR3 DNA reads TGTGCCATCAGTGAGGACACACGAAATTCACCCCTCCACTTT. Amino acid sequence: CAISEDTRNSPLHF.

The gene calls are TRBV30 and TRBJ1-5, with D tentatively TRBD1 (5 bases). The CDR3 consists of 15 residues. Germline V gives CDR1 GTSNPN, CDR2 SVGIG (reference sequence). V lost 3 bases to trimming and J lost 5 bases, with 17 bases between them. The CDR3 region is CAWSPRGRGDQPQHF. CDR3 nucleotides: TGTGCCTGGAGCCCGAGGGGACGGGGAGATCAGCCCCAGCATTTT.

CDR3 sequence: CASSSRRGDQPQHF. The DNA for the CDR3 is TGTGCCAGCAGTTCTCGACGGGGGGATCAGCCCCAGCATTTT. The rearrangement uses TRBV27 and TRBJ1-5, with D possibly TRBD1 on 5 matching bases. Germline assignment: CDR1 MNHEY and CDR2 SMNVEV (reference sequence). CDR3 length equals 14 residues. Between the trimmed V and J ends, which lost 4 bases and 5 bases, there was a span of 12 bases.

The chain has TRBV7-6 and TRBJ2-3; D gene ambiguous. The CDR3 sequence is 13 residues long. Trimming stripped 1 base from V and 2 bases from J, with 4 bases between. Per germline, CDR1 SGHVS and CDR2 FNYEAQ. This CDR3 reads CASSLVPTDTQYF. Written as DNA, the CDR3 is TGTGCCAGCAGCTTAGTACCCACAGATACGCAGTATTTT.

This rearrangement joins TRBV7-3 to TRBJ2-1, with D unresolved. The CDR3 contains 16 residues. V was clipped by 1 base and J by 3 bases, with 13 bases between them. Germline values: CDR1 SGHTA, CDR2 FQGTGA. In DNA, the CDR3 is TGTGCCAGCAGCTTAAGTGAAGCTGGATACTACAATGAGCAGTTCTTC. Protein sequence: CASSLSEAGYYNEQFF.

The chain is built from TRBV5-6 and TRBJ2-5; D remains ambiguous. V dropped 1 base and J dropped 5 bases, with 12 bases sitting between them. Germline CDR1 is SGHDT and CDR2 is YYEEEE. The CDR3 is 14 amino acids. The CDR3, as DNA: TGTGCCAGCAGCTTGAGCTGGTTACGGGAGACCCAGTACTTC. This gives the protein CASSLSWLRETQYF.

The V gene is TRBV10-3, the J gene TRBJ2-1; 8 bases fit TRBD2. V was pared by 6 bases and J by 1 base, with 17 bases of the junction left unmatched. Per germline, CDR1 ENHRY and CDR2 SYGVKD. The CDR3 is 19 residues long. The CDR3 coding sequence is TGTGCCATCAGGATACAGGGTTGGCGCGGGAGGAAGTCCTACAATGAGCAGTTCTTC. It encodes CAIRIQGWRGRKSYNEQFF.